One sample yielded the 5 T cell receptor beta chains listed below, sequenced in a study of cytomegalovirus exposure and HLA in healthy donors. The PCR made use of 60 Vbeta and 13 Jbeta primers. Some clones are missing from TCRdb's copy, which holds only in-frame ones; the method was immunoSEQ multiplex PCR. This repertoire shows about 150,000 clones, nearly 80% found once; its top ten account for 13%. The sequenced sample was PBMCs. The source of these receptors is a young man in good health and CMV-seropositive.

The J gene is TRBJ1-1, the V gene TRBV19; 10 positions agree with TRBD1. J was trimmed by 2 bases and V by 5 bases; bases with no gene match: 8. CDR1 and CDR2 (germline): LNHDA, SQIVND (reference sequence). The CDR3 sequence is 16 residues long. CDR3 sequence: CASSSKGQGRNTEAFF. CDR3 nucleotides: TGTGCCAGTAGTTCTAAGGGACAGGGGAGAAACACTGAAGCTTTCTTT.

The gene calls are TRBV30 and TRBJ2-1, with no clear D. Germline V gives CDR1 GTSNPN, CDR2 SVGIG (reference sequence). The CDR3 length is 12 residues. Trimming cost V 3 bases and J 8 bases, with 11 bases left between them. The CDR3 bases are TGTGCCTGGAGGCCAGGCAATTATGAGCAGTTCTTC. Translation: CAWRPGNYEQFF.

The V and J genes are TRBV10-3 and TRBJ1-1; TRBD1 aligns across 9 bases. Germline CDR1 is ENHRY and CDR2 is SYGVKD. The V gene end was trimmed by 6 bases and the J gene end by 5 bases; junction bases not matched to a gene: 4. The CDR3 consists of 13 residues. The CDR3 region is CAIRPDRGTEAFF. The CDR3 region has the DNA TGTGCCATCAGGCCCGACAGGGGGACTGAAGCTTTCTTT.

A few counts support this clone. The genes are TRBV2 and TRBJ2-7; TRBD1 aligns across 7 bases. The CDR3 runs to 14 residues. The germline gives CDR1 SNHLY, CDR2 FYNNEI. V lost 4 bases, J lost 0 bases, and 3 bases stayed unmatched. The CDR3 is CASSGQGFSYEQYF. The CDR3 region has the DNA TGTGCCAGCAGTGGACAGGGTTTCTCCTACGAGCAGTACTTC.

The V call is TRBV28, the J call TRBJ2-1; no clear D. The CDR3 consists of 14 residues. Germline CDR1 and CDR2: MDHEN and SYDVKM. V was pared by 6 bases and J by 4 bases, with 13 bases between. The CDR3 coding sequence is TGTGCCAGCAGCACCTCCCCCCAGTACAATGAGCAGTTCTTC. Amino acid sequence: CASSTSPQYNEQFF.